The sequence of this TCR beta chain was determined in a study of CD8 T cells in ankylosing spondylitis. Study-level findings and limits: Earlier authors reported some of these motif variants in reactive arthritis synovial fluid and blood.

In its sample, this clonotype was seen many times. The antigen remains unidentified. MiXCR, applied by TCRdb to the 5' RACE reads, yields one record per CDR3 protein. The table lists 39,000 or so distinct CDR3 sequences, under 13% of them singletons. CDR3 length equals 14 residues. The ends lost 3 bases at V and 6 bases at J; junction bases unmatched: 6. Germline CDR1 is SGHRS and CDR2 is YFSETQ. The sequencing input was blood, either unsorted or a sorted T cell fraction (not recorded which). The chain uses TRBV5-1 and TRBJ1-2; TRBD1 matches at 9 bases. This sequence originates from a male donor with ankylosing spondylitis or in good health (not recorded which). The CDR3 here is CASSSGQGIDGYTF. CDR3 in DNA: TGCGCCAGCAGCTCCGGACAGGGGATCGATGGCTACACCTTC.